The 20 T cell receptor beta chains in this list originate from one sample, sequenced in a study of shared clonotypes between healthy human individuals (dated by TCRdb to the early 2020s). The method was the immunoSEQ multiplex PCR assay. Held by TCRdb, this immuneACCESS table contains in-frame sequences only and omits some clones. Under half of the omission traces to an unresolved V gene where checked; the cause of the rest is unknown. This sample holds 2,500,000 or so clones; roughly 93% were observed only once. Approximately 0.35% of the sample rests with the top ten. The sequenced sample was naive CD4+ T cells from PBMCs. What this sample's cell subset or site label stands for: CD45RA+ positively selected. These receptors originate from a man aged 18 to 29 in good health. Some clones in this sample may be carry-over from other donors' samples.

This clone was seen once. The chain carries TRBV18 and TRBJ2-7; D gene uncertain. CDR1 is KGHSH and CDR2 is LQKENI in the germline V gene. Trimming shortened V by 1 base and J by 3 bases, and 10 bases separated the two germline ends. This CDR3 region has 14 residues. CDR3 sequence reads: CASSPLDNRYEQYF. As DNA, the CDR3 is TGTGCCAGCTCACCACTCGACAACCGCTACGAGCAGTACTTC.

V usage is TRBV29-1 and J usage is TRBJ2-3, with D possibly TRBD1 on 6 matching bases. Looked up from germline, CDR1 is SQVTM and CDR2 is ANQGSEA. Trimming pared 6 bases from V and 2 bases from J, leaving 9 bases between. The CDR3 contains 12 residues. This CDR3 is CSVGQTTDTQYF. The CDR3 nucleotides are TGCAGCGTCGGACAGACCACAGATACGCAGTATTTT.

V usage is TRBV7-2 and J usage is TRBJ2-3; 13 positions match TRBD2. After removal of 4 bases from V and 4 bases from J, the junction contained 8 bases not matched to a gene. CDR1 and CDR2 (germline): SGHTA, FQGNSA. The CDR3 loop spans 17 amino acids. CDR3 loop: CASSSGLAGPPPDTQYF. In DNA form, the CDR3 reads TGTGCCAGCAGCTCGGGACTAGCGGGGCCCCCCCCAGATACGCAGTATTTT. The full variable domain, with the rest looked up from reference TRBV7-2 and TRBJ2-3, is GAGVSQSPSNKVTEKGKDVELRCDPISGHTALYWYRQSLGQGLEFLIYFQGNSAPDKSGLPSDRFSAERTGGSVSTLTIQRTQQEDSAVYLCASSSGLAGPPPDTQYFGPGTRLTVL.

Concerning this clone itself: This sample includes further DNA sequences coding for the same CDR3. V gene TRBV5-4 combines with J gene TRBJ2-5; no definite D call. Trimming shortened V by 2 bases and J by 4 bases, and 3 bases separated the two germline ends. CDR1 is SGHNT, CDR2 YYREEE, per germline (reference sequence). The CDR3 extends over 11 amino acids. The CDR3 sequence: CASSFRETQYF. For the CDR3, the DNA is TGTGCCAGCAGCTTCCGAGAGACCCAGTACTTC.

The chain recombines TRBV7-7 with TRBJ2-2, with D perhaps TRBD2 (6 bases). V was shortened by 5 bases and J by 1 base, with 14 bases between the two germline ends. Germline-derived CDR1 and CDR2 are SSHAT and FNYEAQ (reference sequence). The CDR3 is 16 residues long. CDR3 DNA: TGTGCCAGCAGCCCCCGGGGTAGCGGGAACACCGGGGAGCTGTTTTTT. The encoded protein is CASSPRGSGNTGELFF.

The chain recombines TRBV4-2 with TRBJ2-1, with D perhaps TRBD1 (5 bases). CDR1 is LGHNA, CDR2 YNFKEQ, per germline. V dropped 1 base and J dropped 2 bases, with 9 bases sitting between them. The CDR3 covers 15 residues. CDR3 in amino acids: CASSQGADTYNEQFF. CDR3 sequence (DNA): TGTGCCAGCAGCCAAGGGGCGGACACCTACAATGAGCAGTTCTTC.

This clone has only one observation. The chain recombines TRBV4-1 with TRBJ1-6, with 12 bases fitting TRBD1. The CDR3 has 18 amino acids. J lost 0 bases, V lost 5 bases, and 5 bases had no gene match. Germline CDR1 and CDR2: MGHRA and YSYEKL. In DNA, the CDR3 is TGCGCCAGCAGCGGGACAGGGGGCTCCAGCTCCTATAATTCACCCCTCCACTTT. Protein sequence: CASSGTGGSSSYNSPLHF.

As for this clone: Other nucleotide sequences from this sample produce the same CDR3. This sequence joins TRBV28 and TRBJ1-1; TRBD1 is a possible D gene (5 bases). The CDR3 extends over 13 amino acids. Germline assignment: CDR1 MDHEN and CDR2 SYDVKM. The ends were cut back, 5 bases at V and 1 base at J, with 8 bases in the middle. The CDR3 nucleotides read TGTGCCAGCAGTCCGGGGGGGAACACTGAAGCTTTCTTT. This sequence encodes CASSPGGNTEAFF.

Regarding this clone: The sample has other DNA sequences that encode this CDR3 too. The rearrangement uses TRBV5-1 and TRBJ2-3, with TRBD2 matching over 8 bases. Germline values: CDR1 SGHRS, CDR2 YFSETQ. CDR3 length equals 14 residues. The trim removed 4 bases at V and 6 bases at J, leaving 7 bases unmatched. The CDR3 DNA reads as TGCGCCAGCAGCCCGGGACCGGGGGGGGATACGCAGTATTTT. Its translation: CASSPGPGGDTQYF.

The rearrangement links TRBV7-2 to TRBJ1-4; D call uncertain. Germline V CDR1 and CDR2: SGHTA, FQGNSA. CDR3 length: 15 residues. V dropped 3 bases and J dropped 6 bases, with 14 bases sitting between them. CDR3 protein: CASSFSGALYEKLFF. The CDR3 nucleotides read TGTGCCAGCAGCTTCTCCGGTGCCTTATATGAAAAACTGTTTTTT.

The genes are TRBV11-1 and TRBJ2-7, with D unclear. CDR1 SGHAT and CDR2 FQDESV come from the germline V gene (reference sequence). The CDR3 has 16 residues. V was trimmed by 6 bases and J by 2 bases, leaving 20 bases between them. CDR3 sequence: CASSQTSVGWAYEQYF. For the CDR3, the DNA is TGTGCCAGCAGTCAAACAAGTGTGGGGTGGGCCTACGAGCAGTACTTC.

In regard to this clone: Additional DNA sequences in this sample encode the identical CDR3. The chain is built from TRBV2 and TRBJ2-3; the match to TRBD1 covers 10 bases. This CDR3 is built from 14 residues. After removal of 6 bases from V and 2 bases from J, the junction contained 2 bases not matched to a gene. From germline, CDR1 is SNHLY and CDR2 FYNNEI. This chain's CDR3 is CASSDRGLTDTQYF. DNA for the CDR3: TGTGCCAGCAGCGACAGGGGGCTCACAGATACGCAGTATTTT. The complete variable domain, with remaining parts taken from reference TRBV2 and TRBJ2-3, reads EPEVTQTPSHQVTQMGQEVILRCVPISNHLYFYWYRQILGQKVEFLVSFYNNEISEKSEIFDDQFSVERPDGSNFTLKIRSTKLEDSAMYFCASSDRGLTDTQYFGPGTRLTVL.

The chain carries TRBV28 and TRBJ2-7, with D uncertain. Trimming pared 8 bases from V and 2 bases from J, leaving 13 bases between. The CDR3 extends over 13 amino acids. The germline gives CDR1 MDHEN, CDR2 SYDVKM. The DNA for the CDR3 is TGTGCCAGCTTGTCCCAGTATACCTACGAGCAGTACTTC. It codes for CASLSQYTYEQYF. Complete variable domain (other parts from reference TRBV28 and TRBJ2-7): DVKVTQSSRYLVKRTGEKVFLECVQDMDHENMFWYRQDPGLGLRLIYFSYDVKMKEKGDIPEGYSVSREKKERFSLILESASTNQTSMYLCASLSQYTYEQYFGPGTRLTVT.

The gene calls are TRBV4-3 and TRBJ2-3, with a possible D match to TRBD2 (6 bases). The CDR3 length is 15 residues. Trimming stripped 0 bases from V and 8 bases from J, with 15 bases between. CDR1 is LGHNA and CDR2 is YSLEER in the germline V gene. The CDR3 spells CASSQETGVRGTQYF. CDR3 nucleotides: TGCGCCAGCAGCCAAGAGACGGGGGTCCGTGGTACGCAGTATTTT.

The chain links TRBV11-3 to TRBJ2-2; TRBD1 agrees at 7 bases. Looked up from germline, CDR1 is SGHNT and CDR2 is YENEEA. The CDR3 runs 16 residues. V shed 4 bases and J 0 bases; nucleotides not matched to a gene: 5. In DNA, the CDR3 is TGTGCCAGCAGCTCGGGGACAGACACGAACACCGGGGAGCTGTTTTTT. It is translated as CASSSGTDTNTGELFF.

The chain carries TRBV6-5 and TRBJ1-2; maybe TRBD1 (5 bases). The length of the CDR3 is 14 residues. Trimming removed 6 bases from V and 5 bases from J, with 16 bases in between. Germline loops: CDR1 MNHEY, CDR2 SVGAGI. The DNA of the CDR3 is TGTGCCAGCAGGCCAGACCAGGGAGGGTATGGCTACACCTTC. Translated: CASRPDQGGYGYTF.

This chain links TRBV14 with TRBJ1-2, with 8 bases that match TRBD1. The CDR3 is made up of 14 amino acids. V shed 0 bases, J shed 7 bases, and the junction held 4 bases outside the gene matches. Germline lookup yields CDR1 SGHDN and CDR2 FVKESK. The CDR3 here is CASSQENRGFGYTF. The CDR3 DNA reads as TGTGCCAGCAGCCAAGAAAACAGGGGGTTTGGCTACACCTTC. Looking up the rest from reference TRBV14 and TRBJ1-2 gives the full variable domain: EAGVTQFPSHSVIEKGQTVTLRCDPISGHDNLYWYRRVMGKEIKFLLHFVKESKQDESGMPNNRFLAERTGGTYSTLKVQPAELEDSGVYFCASSQENRGFGYTFGSGTRLTVV.

This clone was seen a single time. This chain uses TRBV7-3 with TRBJ1-1; D is ambiguous. Germline CDR1 reads SGHTA; CDR2 reads FQGTGA. The V end was cut by 1 base, the J end by 2 bases, with 5 bases between. CDR3 length: 13 residues. The CDR3 DNA reads TGTGCCAGCAGCTTAATACATAACACTGAAGCTTTCTTT. Its translation is CASSLIHNTEAFF.

CDR3 sequence: CAIRGSGTDTQYF. CDR3 nucleotide sequence: TGTGCCATCAGGGGATCTGGCACAGATACGCAGTATTTT. This chain joins TRBV10-3 and TRBJ2-3; the D is unclear. The germline gives CDR1 ENHRY, CDR2 SYGVKD. The CDR3 has 13 amino acids. The V end was cut by 6 bases, the J end by 1 base, with 8 bases between.

The chain combines TRBV18 with TRBJ2-2, with TRBD2 identical over 7 bases. J was trimmed by 2 bases and V by 3 bases; bases with no gene match: 9. There are 17 residues in the CDR3. Germline CDR1 and CDR2: KGHSH and LQKENI. CDR3 bases: TGTGCCAGCTCACCTTTCCGAGGGAGGGATAACACCGGGGAGCTGTTTTTT. Translated, it gives CASSPFRGRDNTGELFF.